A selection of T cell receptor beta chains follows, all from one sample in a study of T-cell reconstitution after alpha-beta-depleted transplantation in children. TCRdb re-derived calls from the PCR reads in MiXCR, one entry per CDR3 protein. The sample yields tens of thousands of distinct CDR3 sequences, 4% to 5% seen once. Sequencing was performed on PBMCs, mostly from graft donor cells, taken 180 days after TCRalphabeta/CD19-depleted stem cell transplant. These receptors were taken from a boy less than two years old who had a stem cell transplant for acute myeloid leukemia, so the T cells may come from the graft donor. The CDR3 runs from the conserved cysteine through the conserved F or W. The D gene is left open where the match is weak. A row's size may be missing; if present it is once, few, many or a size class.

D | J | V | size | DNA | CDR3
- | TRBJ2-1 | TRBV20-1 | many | TGCAGTGTTATACCCTCCTACAATGAGCAGTTCTTC | CSVIPSYNEQFF
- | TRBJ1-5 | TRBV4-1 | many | TGCGCCAGCAGCATTACAGACAGCCCCAATCAGCCCCAGCATTTT | CASSITDSPNQPQHF
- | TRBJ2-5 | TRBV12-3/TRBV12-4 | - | TGTGCCAGCAGTCCATCGGAGACCCAGTACTTC | CASSPSETQYF
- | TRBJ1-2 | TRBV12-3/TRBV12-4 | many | TGTGCCAGCAGTTTCACTAGGACGGTCTCTAATTATGGCTACACCTTC | CASSFTRTVSNYGYTF
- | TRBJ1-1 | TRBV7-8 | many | TGTGCCAGCAACCAAGGGCAGGGCACTGAAGCTTTCTTT | CASNQGQGTEAFF
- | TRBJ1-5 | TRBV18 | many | TGTGCCAGCTCACCACAGCCGGGCGCGCACAGCAATCAGCCCCAGCATTTT | CASSPQPGAHSNQPQHF
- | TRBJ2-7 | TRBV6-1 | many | TGTGCCAGCAGTCGGGCTAGCTCCTACGAGCAGTACTTC | CASSRASSYEQYF
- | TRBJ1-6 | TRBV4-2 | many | TGTGCCAGCAGCCAAGATGTACTTTTTAATTCACCCCTCCACTTT | CASSQDVLFNSPLHF
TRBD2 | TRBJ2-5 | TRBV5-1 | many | TGCGCCAGCAGCTTGACTAGCGGGGGACCCCAAGGCGAGACCCAGTACTTC | CASSLTSGGPQGETQYF
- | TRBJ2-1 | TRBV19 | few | TGTGCCAGTAGGGAGGCTTTGAGCTCCTACAATGAGCAGTTCTTC | CASREALSSYNEQFF
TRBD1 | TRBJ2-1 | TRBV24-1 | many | TGTGCCACCAGTGATTTGCACAGGACAGGGGGCCACGGTGAGCAGTTCTTC | CATSDLHRTGGHGEQFF
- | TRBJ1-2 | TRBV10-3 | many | TGTGCCATCAGCCAATATTCAGGGCGCTATGGCTACACCTTC | CAISQYSGRYGYTF
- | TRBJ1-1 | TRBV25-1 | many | TGTGCCAGCAGTGAAATCGAATCTGAGACTGAAGCTTTCTTT | CASSEIESETEAFF
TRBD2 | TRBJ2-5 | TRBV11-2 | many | TGTGCCAGCAGCTTAGTTCAAACGGGGGGGACGTACCAAGAGACCCAGTACTTC | CASSLVQTGGTYQETQYF
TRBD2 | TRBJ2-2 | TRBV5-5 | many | TGTGCCAGCAGCTTGGGTAGCGGGGGCCCCTACACCGGGGAGCTGTTTTTT | CASSLGSGGPYTGELFF
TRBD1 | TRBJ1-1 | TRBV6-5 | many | TGTGCCAGCAGTTACGCCGGGACAGCGAACACTGAAGCTTTCTTT | CASSYAGTANTEAFF
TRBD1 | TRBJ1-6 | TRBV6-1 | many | TGTGCCAGCAGGCTTCTAGGGACAGGGGACTCACCCCTCCACTTT | CASRLLGTGDSPLHF
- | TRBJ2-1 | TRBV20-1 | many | TGCAGTGCCAGTTTATGGGATTCGGGATATCAGGAGCAGTTCTTC | CSASLWDSGYQEQFF
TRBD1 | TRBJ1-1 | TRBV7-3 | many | TGTGCCAGCAGCGCACAGGGGGCGAACACTGAAGCTTTCTTT | CASSAQGANTEAFF
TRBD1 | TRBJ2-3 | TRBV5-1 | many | TGCGCCAGCAGCTTGACAGGGGAAAGCACAGATACGCAGTATTTT | CASSLTGESTDTQYF
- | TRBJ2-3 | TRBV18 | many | TGTGCCAGCTCACCAGGACAGCTTAGCACAGATACGCAGTATTTT | CASSPGQLSTDTQYF
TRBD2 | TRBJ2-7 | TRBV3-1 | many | TGTGCCAGCAGCCCGGGACTAGCGGGGAGCTACGAGCAGTACTTC | CASSPGLAGSYEQYF
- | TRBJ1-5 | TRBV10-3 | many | TGTGCCATCAGCGGACAGCACGGCCTTAATCAGCCCCAGCATTTT | CAISGQHGLNQPQHF
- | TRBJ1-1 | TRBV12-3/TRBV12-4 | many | TGTGCCAGCAGTTTAAGTCAGATGAACACTGAAGCTTTCTTT | CASSLSQMNTEAFF
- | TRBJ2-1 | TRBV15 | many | TGTGCCACCAGCAGAGAAGTACGAGACAATGAGCAGTTCTTC | CATSREVRDNEQFF
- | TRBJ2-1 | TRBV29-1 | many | TGCAGCGTTGAAGAGGGCAATGAGCAGTTCTTC | CSVEEGNEQFF
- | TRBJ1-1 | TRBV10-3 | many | TGTGCCATCAGTTTGGAGTTCGTGAACACTGAAGCTTTCTTT | CAISLEFVNTEAFF
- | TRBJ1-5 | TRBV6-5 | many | TGTGCCAGCAGTTACTCTGGGAGCAATCAGCCCCAGCATTTT | CASSYSGSNQPQHF
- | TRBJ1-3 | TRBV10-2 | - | TGCGCCAGCAGTGAAGGGTGGGGAAACACCATATATTTT | CASSEGWGNTIYF
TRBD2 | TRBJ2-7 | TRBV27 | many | TGTGCCAGCAGTTTATCTAGGAGCGGGGTGGCCTACGAGCAGTACTTC | CASSLSRSGVAYEQYF
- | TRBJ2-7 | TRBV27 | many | TGTGCCAGCAGCCCATCCCGGACATTCCCCTACGAGCAGTACTTC | CASSPSRTFPYEQYF
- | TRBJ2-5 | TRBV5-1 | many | TGCGCCAGCAGCCCCCTGTTGGTAGAGACCCAGTACTTC | CASSPLLVETQYF
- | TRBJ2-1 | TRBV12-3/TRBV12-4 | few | TGTGCCAGCAGTTCCTTCTCGGGGCCTACCTACAATGAGCAGTTCTTC | CASSSFSGPTYNEQFF
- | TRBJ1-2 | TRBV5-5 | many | TGTGCCAGCAGCTGGGTAAGGGCCGGGAGACAGGCAATATATGGCTACACCTTC | CASSWVRAGRQAIYGYTF
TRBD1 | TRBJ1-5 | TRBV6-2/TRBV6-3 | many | TGTGCCAGCAGTTACTCGAGATCGGGACAGGGAGGCAATCAGCCCCAGCATTTT | CASSYSRSGQGGNQPQHF
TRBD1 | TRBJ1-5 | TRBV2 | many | TGTGCCAGCAGTGAAACCAGGGGCAGGAACAGGGGGCTACAGCCCCAGCATTTT | CASSETRGRNRGLQPQHF